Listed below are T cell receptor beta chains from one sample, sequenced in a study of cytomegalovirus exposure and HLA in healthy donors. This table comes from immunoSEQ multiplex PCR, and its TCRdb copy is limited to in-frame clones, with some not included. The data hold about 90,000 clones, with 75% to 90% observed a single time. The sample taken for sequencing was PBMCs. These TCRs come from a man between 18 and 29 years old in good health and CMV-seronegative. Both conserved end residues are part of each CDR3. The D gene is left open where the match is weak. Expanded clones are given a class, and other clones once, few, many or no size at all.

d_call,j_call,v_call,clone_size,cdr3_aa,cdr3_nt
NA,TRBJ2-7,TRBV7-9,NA,CASSGIPPSSYEQYF,TGTGCCAGCAGCGGCATTCCCCCAAGCTCCTACGAGCAGTACTTC
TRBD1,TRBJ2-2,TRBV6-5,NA,CASSRGQSNTGELFF,TGTGCCAGCAGCCGGGGACAGTCGAACACCGGGGAGCTGTTTTTT
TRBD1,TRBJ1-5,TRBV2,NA,CASDRGTGIQPQHF,TGTGCCAGCGATCGCGGGACAGGGATTCAGCCCCAGCATTTT
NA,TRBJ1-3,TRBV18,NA,CASSPLSDYVGNTIYF,TGTGCCAGCTCACCGTTAAGCGATTATGTCGGAAACACCATATATTTT
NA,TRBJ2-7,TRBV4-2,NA,CASSQVPSGYSSYEQYF,TGTGCCAGCAGCCAGGTCCCAAGCGGGTACAGCTCCTACGAGCAGTACTTC
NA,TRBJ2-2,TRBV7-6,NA,CASSLRPSAYDTGELFF,TGTGCCAGCAGCTTAAGACCGTCGGCTTATGATACCGGGGAACTGTTTTTT
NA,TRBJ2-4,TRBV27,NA,CASSLLATGAKNIQYF,TGTGCCAGCAGTCTTCTAGCGACGGGGGCCAAAAACATTCAGTACTTC
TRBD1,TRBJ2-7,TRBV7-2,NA,CASSFPQGAYGGYEQYF,TGTGCCAGCAGCTTTCCTCAGGGGGCCTACGGTGGATACGAGCAGTACTTC
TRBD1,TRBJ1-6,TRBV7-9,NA,CASSRLTGGGSNSPLHF,TGTGCCAGCAGCCGTTTGACAGGGGGCGGTAGTAATTCACCCCTCCACTTT
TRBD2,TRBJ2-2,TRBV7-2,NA,CASSFMTSGRAPGGELFF,TGTGCCAGCAGCTTTATGACTAGCGGGAGGGCCCCCGGGGGGGAGCTGTTTTTT
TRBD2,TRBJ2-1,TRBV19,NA,CASSTTGLVTHNEQFF,TGTGCCAGTAGTACCACAGGACTAGTTACGCACAATGAGCAGTTCTTC
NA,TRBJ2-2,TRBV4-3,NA,CASSQDPPDRTRELFF,TGCGCCAGCAGCCAAGACCCCCCCGACAGGACCCGGGAGCTGTTTTTT
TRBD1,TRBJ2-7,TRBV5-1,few,CASSYGQGGSYEQYF,TGCGCCAGCAGCTATGGACAGGGTGGGTCCTACGAGCAGTACTTC
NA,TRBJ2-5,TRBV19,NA,CASSISRQNQETQYF,TGTGCCAGTAGTATCTCGCGGCAGAACCAAGAGACCCAGTACTTC
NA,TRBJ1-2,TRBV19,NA,CASRNNPSSRTGRGLPYGYTF,TGTGCCAGTAGGAATAACCCCTCCAGCCGCACAGGCCGAGGTCTTCCTTATGGCTACACCTTC
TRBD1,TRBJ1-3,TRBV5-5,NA,CASSLNGRGAGNTIYF,TGTGCCAGCAGCCTAAATGGCAGGGGGGCTGGAAACACCATATATTTT
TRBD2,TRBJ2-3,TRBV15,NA,CATSSPGLGTDTQYF,TGTGCCACCAGCAGCCCCGGACTAGGCACAGATACGCAGTATTTT
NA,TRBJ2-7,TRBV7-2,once,CASSRDTAYEQYF,TGTGCCAGCAGCCGGGACACAGCCTACGAGCAGTACTTC
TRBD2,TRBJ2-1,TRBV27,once,CASSLRGLAGGPAYNEQFF,TGTGCCAGCAGTTTACGGGGACTAGCGGGAGGGCCGGCCTACAATGAGCAGTTCTTC
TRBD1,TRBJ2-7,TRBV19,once,CASSIADRGTYEQYF,TGTGCCAGTAGTATAGCGGACAGGGGTACCTACGAGCAGTACTTC
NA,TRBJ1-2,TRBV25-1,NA,CASSESRDGYTF,TGTGCCAGCAGTGAATCCAGGGATGGCTACACCTTC
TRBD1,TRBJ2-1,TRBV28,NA,CASISDRAFGNEQFF,TGTGCCAGCATCTCGGACAGGGCTTTTGGCAATGAGCAGTTCTTC
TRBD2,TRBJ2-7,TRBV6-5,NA,CASRTSGTSGSEQYF,TGTGCCAGCAGGACCTCCGGGACTAGCGGGAGCGAGCAGTACTTC
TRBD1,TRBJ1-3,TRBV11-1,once,CASSPYRGLGNTIYF,TGTGCCAGCAGCCCTTACAGGGGGCTCGGAAACACCATATATTTT
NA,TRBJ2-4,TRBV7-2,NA,CASSLRSWYLENIQYF,TGTGCCAGCAGCTTACGTAGTTGGTATTTGGAAAACATTCAGTACTTC
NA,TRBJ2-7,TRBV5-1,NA,CASSSTYEQYF,TGCGCCAGCAGCTCAACCTACGAGCAGTACTTC
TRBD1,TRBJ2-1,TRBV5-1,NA,CASSKGTAVNEQFF,TGCGCCAGCAGCAAAGGGACAGCGGTCAATGAGCAGTTCTTC
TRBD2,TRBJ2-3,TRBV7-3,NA,CASSPSGREDTQYF,TGTGCCAGCAGCCCTAGCGGGAGGGAAGATACGCAGTATTTT
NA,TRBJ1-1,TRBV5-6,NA,CASRLTAGAEAFF,TGTGCCAGCAGACTGACAGCGGGCGCTGAAGCTTTCTTT